The 21 T cell receptor beta chains listed next were all sequenced from one sample in a study of T-cell memory formation after mild COVID-19. TCRdb redid the calling of the 5' RACE reads with MiXCR, one entry per CDR3 protein. The sample has hundreds of thousands of distinct CDR3 sequences, roughly 21% seen once. Sequenced material: PBMCs or a T cell subset sorted from them (not recorded which). These TCRs come from an adult woman who had mild COVID-19 (a few samples of this study predate the infection). Cell type and time point are not known.

This clonotype was seen a single time. The genes are TRBV6-5 and TRBJ2-1, with 9 bases lining up with TRBD1. This CDR3 contains 14 residues. Germline V gives CDR1 MNHEY, CDR2 SVGAGI. The junction had 7 bases not matched to a gene; V was cut back by 10 bases and J by 3 bases. DNA for the CDR3: TGTGCCACTGCGGACAGGGGCGACTACAATGAGCAGTTCTTC. Translation: CATADRGDYNEQFF.

In this sample, this clonotype turned up a few times. The chain recombines TRBV7-6 with TRBJ1-6; D may be TRBD1 (6 bases). The V gene lost 5 bases and the J gene lost 5 bases, with 10 bases spanning the gap. The germline CDR1 and CDR2 sequences are SGHVS and FNYEAQ. The CDR3 runs 14 residues. Written as DNA, the CDR3 is TGTGCCAGCAGCAGGGGGGCGAATAATTCACCCCTCCACTTT. It specifies CASSRGANNSPLHF.

A few counts support this clonotype. The chain is built from TRBV24-1 and TRBJ1-2; D unclear. This CDR3 comprises 12 residues. Germline V CDR1 and CDR2: KGHDR, SFDVKD. Trimming pared 3 bases from V and 4 bases from J, leaving 5 bases between. The CDR3 DNA reads TGTGCCACCAGTGATCGGACCTATGGCTACACCTTC. This gives the protein CATSDRTYGYTF.

The V call is TRBV5-1, the J call TRBJ2-3, with D unclear. This CDR3 region has 15 residues. Germline CDR1 reads SGHRS; CDR2 reads YFSETQ. Trimming took off 0 bases at V and 0 bases at J, with 8 bases between the two ends. CDR3 in DNA: TGCGCCAGCAGCTTGGCCGACACTAGCACAGATACGCAGTATTTT. Amino acid sequence: CASSLADTSTDTQYF.

This clonotype was counted between two and nine times. J is TRBJ1-2 and V is TRBV29-1, with D hard to call. V lost 3 bases and J 6 bases, leaving 11 bases between the germline ends. The CDR3 length is 12 residues. From germline, CDR1 is SQVTM and CDR2 ANQGSEA. The CDR3 is CSVEWGVDGYTF. CDR3 bases: TGCAGCGTTGAGTGGGGTGTCGATGGCTACACCTTC.

In this sample, this clonotype turned up many times. The gene calls are TRBV20-1 and TRBJ2-6; D is uncertain. This CDR3 contains 15 residues. V lost 0 bases and J lost 2, with 8 bases in between. The germline V gene has CDR1 DFQATT and CDR2 SNEGSKA (reference sequence). The CDR3 sequence is CSAREGGAGANVLTF. The DNA of the CDR3 is TGCAGTGCTAGAGAAGGCGGAGCTGGGGCCAACGTCCTGACTTTC.

The chain uses TRBV7-2 and TRBJ2-7; a weak D match, TRBD1 (5 bases). CDR1 is SGHTA and CDR2 is FQGNSA in the germline V gene. V lost 2 bases and J 3 bases, leaving 11 bases between the germline ends. This CDR3 is built from 14 residues. The CDR3 bases are TGTGCCAGCAGCTTATCCAGGGTCAACTACGAGCAGTACTTC. This codes for CASSLSRVNYEQYF. The full variable domain, its missing parts supplied by reference TRBV7-2 and TRBJ2-7, is GAGVSQSPSNKVTEKGKDVELRCDPISGHTALYWYRQSLGQGLEFLIYFQGNSAPDKSGLPSDRFSAERTGGSVSTLTIQRTQQEDSAVYLCASSLSRVNYEQYFGPGTRLTVT.

This clonotype occurred a few times. The chain is built from TRBV5-5 and TRBJ2-7, with D possibly matching TRBD2 (6 bases). CDR1 and CDR2 (germline): SGHKS, YYEKEE (reference sequence). This CDR3 is 14 amino acids long. V was cut by 4 bases and J by 2 bases, with 13 bases left in between. The CDR3, as DNA: TGTGCCAGCAGCCGTACGACGGGGGCCTACGAGCAGTACTTC. Translation: CASSRTTGAYEQYF. Using reference TRBV5-5 and TRBJ2-7 for the parts outside the CDR3, the full variable domain is DAGVTQSPTHLIKTRGQQVTLRCSPISGHKSVSWYQQVLGQGPQFIFQYYEKEERGRGNFPDRFSARQFPNYSSELNVNALLLGDSALYLCASSRTTGAYEQYFGPGTRLTVT.

This clonotype was counted only a few times. This sequence joins TRBV7-9 and TRBJ2-2, with D perhaps TRBD2 (5 bases). V was shortened by 7 bases and J by 0 bases, with 9 bases between the two germline ends. This CDR3 is 14 amino acids long. CDR1 and CDR2 (germline): SEHNR, FQNEAQ (reference sequence). Written as DNA, the CDR3 is TGTGCCAGCAAAAGGACTCCGAACACCGGGGAGCTGTTTTTT. It codes for CASKRTPNTGELFF.

The chain uses TRBV24-1 and TRBJ2-1; TRBD2 is a possible D gene (6 bases). The CDR3 consists of 13 residues. Trimming cost V 4 bases and J 7 bases, with 10 bases left between them. In germline, CDR1 is KGHDR, CDR2 SFDVKD. CDR3 loop: CATSDQGRNEQFF. In DNA form, the CDR3 reads TGTGCCACCAGTGACCAAGGGAGGAATGAGCAGTTCTTC.

This sequence joins TRBV3-1 and TRBJ2-1, with 8 bases lining up with TRBD2. Per the germline V gene, CDR1 is LGHDT and CDR2 is YNNKEL (reference sequence). This CDR3 is built from 16 residues. J lost 4 bases, V lost 1 base, and 6 bases had no gene match. The CDR3 sequence is CASSQVFLAGYNEQFF. The CDR3 bases are TGTGCCAGCAGCCAAGTATTCCTAGCGGGTTACAATGAGCAGTTCTTC.

This clonotype was counted ten times or more. The CDR3 loop reads CASSLLEGTGTYEQYF. CDR3 nucleotide sequence: TGTGCCAGCAGCTTACTCGAGGGGACAGGGACTTACGAGCAGTACTTC. The chain couples TRBV7-6 to TRBJ2-7; the match to TRBD1 covers 9 bases. The germline V gene has CDR1 SGHVS and CDR2 FNYEAQ. After removal of 2 bases from V and 4 bases from J, the junction contained 9 bases not matched to a gene. This CDR3 has 16 amino acids.

This clonotype was detected only a few times. The chain uses TRBV5-6 and TRBJ2-1, with a weak D call TRBD2 (5 bases). The V end lost 4 bases, the J end lost 6 bases, and 14 bases lay between the germline ends. The CDR3 extends over 14 amino acids. CDR1 is SGHDT and CDR2 is YYEEEE in the germline V gene. The CDR3 loop reads CASSPGPRVNEQFF. The CDR3 DNA reads TGTGCCAGCAGCCCTGGGCCGAGGGTCAATGAGCAGTTCTTC. The full variable domain, in which reference TRBV5-6 and TRBJ2-1 provide the parts outside the CDR3, is DAGVTQSPTHLIKTRGQQVTLRCSPKSGHDTVSWYQQALGQGPQFIFQYYEEEERQRGNFPDRFSGHQFPNYSSELNVNALLLGDSALYLCASSPGPRVNEQFFGPGTRLTVL.

The chain recombines TRBV6-2 or TRBV6-3 with TRBJ2-1, with a tentative D call TRBD2 (6 bases). This CDR3 contains 19 residues. Per germline, CDR1 MNHEY and CDR2 SVGEGT. The germline V and J ends were trimmed by 2 bases and 1 base, with 21 bases remaining between them. Written as DNA, the CDR3 is TGTGCCAGCAGTTACGACCCTCCGTATCCGGGAGTTTCCTACAATGAGCAGTTCTTC. This gives the protein CASSYDPPYPGVSYNEQFF.

The V gene is TRBV7-6, the J gene TRBJ1-1; possible D gene TRBD1, 6 bases. The germline CDR1 and CDR2 sequences are SGHVS and FNYEAQ. The CDR3 covers 12 residues. Trimming took off 5 bases at V and 6 bases at J, with 10 bases between the two ends. Here the CDR3 DNA reads TGTGCCAGCAGCCCAGGGGTCCCTGAAGCTTTCTTT. Translating it yields CASSPGVPEAFF.

This clonotype was seen a handful of times. The rearrangement links TRBV20-1 to TRBJ1-1; the D is unclear. The CDR3 runs 16 residues. CDR1 is DFQATT and CDR2 is SNEGSKA in the germline V gene (reference sequence). Trimming took off 2 bases at V and 4 bases at J, with 20 bases between the two ends. The CDR3 region is CSARLALRARRTEAFF. The CDR3, as DNA: TGCAGTGCTAGACTCGCTCTAAGGGCGCGACGCACTGAAGCTTTCTTT.

The chain is built from TRBV12-3 or TRBV12-4 and TRBJ1-1, with 9 positions matching TRBD1. The length of the CDR3 is 12 residues. The ends lost 4 bases at V and 8 bases at J; junction bases unmatched: 2. The chain's CDR3 is CASSSGQGEAFF. Written as DNA, the CDR3 is TGTGCCAGCAGTTCCGGACAGGGGGAAGCTTTCTTT.

The table lists this clonotype with many counts. Mismatch with germline at one junction end may stem from a read error. The chain recombines TRBV7-7 with TRBJ2-3; no firm D call. CDR1 is SSHAT and CDR2 is FNYEAQ in the germline V gene (reference sequence). There are 15 residues in the CDR3. CDR3 DNA: TGTGCTAGCAGCCGCAGGCCCTTTAGCACAGATACGCAGTATTTT. Protein sequence: CASSRRPFSTDTQYF.

The chain links TRBV7-3 to TRBJ2-7; 7 bases match TRBD1. Per germline, CDR1 SGHTA and CDR2 FQGTGA. Trimming removed 9 bases from V and 9 bases from J; junction bases left unmatched: 8. This CDR3 spans 11 amino acids. For the CDR3, the DNA is TGTGCCAGGAGGACAGGAACAGGGCAGTACTTC. Translating gives CARRTGTGQYF.

The chain has TRBV20-1 and TRBJ2-3, with D perhaps TRBD1 or TRBD2 (5 bases each). CDR3 size: 14 residues. The V end lost 4 bases, the J end lost 2 bases, and 13 bases lay between the germline ends. The germline V gene has CDR1 DFQATT and CDR2 SNEGSKA (reference sequence). This CDR3 reads CSAKPGPSTDTQYF. The CDR3 DNA reads as TGCAGTGCTAAACCGGGACCCTCCACAGATACGCAGTATTTT.

The chain recombines TRBV20-1 with TRBJ1-2; weak D call: TRBD1 (5 bases). Germline assignment: CDR1 DFQATT and CDR2 SNEGSKA (reference sequence). This CDR3 is 13 amino acids long. Trimming took 2 bases from V and 3 from J, leaving 10 bases between them. DNA of the CDR3: TGCAGTGCTAGACGGGGCAGCTACTATGGCTACACCTTC. Protein sequence: CSARRGSYYGYTF.